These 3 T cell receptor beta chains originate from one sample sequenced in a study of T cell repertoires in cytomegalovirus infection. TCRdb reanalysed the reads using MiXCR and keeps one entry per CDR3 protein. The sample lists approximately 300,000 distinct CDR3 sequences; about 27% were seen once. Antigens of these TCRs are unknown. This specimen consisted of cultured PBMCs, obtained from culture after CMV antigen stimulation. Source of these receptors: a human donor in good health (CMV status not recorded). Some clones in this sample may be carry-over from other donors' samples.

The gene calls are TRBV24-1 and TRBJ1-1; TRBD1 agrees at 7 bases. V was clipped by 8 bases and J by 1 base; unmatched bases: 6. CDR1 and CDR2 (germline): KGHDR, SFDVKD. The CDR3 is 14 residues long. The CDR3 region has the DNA TGTGCCACCAAAGAGGGGGCTGAGAACACTGAAGCTTTCTTT. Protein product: CATKEGAENTEAFF.

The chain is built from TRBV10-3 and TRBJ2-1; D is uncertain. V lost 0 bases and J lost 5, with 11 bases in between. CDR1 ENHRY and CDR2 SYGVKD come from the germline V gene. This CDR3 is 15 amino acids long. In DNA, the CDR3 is TGTGCCATCAGTGAGTCCCTGAACACAAACAATGAGCAGTTCTTC. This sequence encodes CAISESLNTNNEQFF.

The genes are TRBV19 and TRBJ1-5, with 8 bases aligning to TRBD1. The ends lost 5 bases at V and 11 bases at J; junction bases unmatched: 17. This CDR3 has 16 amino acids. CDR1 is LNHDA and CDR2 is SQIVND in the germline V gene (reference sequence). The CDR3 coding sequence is TGTGCCAGTAGTCTATCGCTGGGACAGGCCAGAAGAGCCCAGCATTTT. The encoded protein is CASSLSLGQARRAQHF.